These 31 T cell receptor beta chains originate from one sample sequenced in a study of OX40 agonist ivuxolimab in advanced cancers. Profiled with immunoSEQ multiplex PCR; TCRdb holds only in-frame clones, not every one. The repertoire holds approximately 57,000 clones, with approximately 75% as singletons. The specimen was CD4+ or CD8+ T cells sorted from blood, collected in a trial of the OX40 agonist ivuxolimab. These receptor sequences come from an adult with an advanced solid tumor such as melanoma, head and neck, liver or kidney cancer.

The chain uses TRBV4-2 and TRBJ2-1, with D maybe TRBD1 (6 bases). The CDR3 spans 15 residues. The V end was cut by 4 bases, the J end by 0 bases, with 10 bases between. The germline V gene encodes CDR1 LGHNA and CDR2 YNFKEQ. Here the CDR3 reads CASSRTTGSYNEQFF. CDR3 nucleotides: TGTGCCAGCAGCCGAACGACAGGCTCCTACAATGAGCAGTTCTTC.

The V call is TRBV7-7, the J call TRBJ2-2; D possibly uses TRBD1 or TRBD2 (6 bases each). Per germline, CDR1 SSHAT and CDR2 FNYEAQ (reference sequence). V shed 3 bases and J shed 5 bases, with 10 bases lying between them. This CDR3 is built from 14 residues. In DNA form, the CDR3 reads TGTGCCAGCAGCTTGGGGGGCGGGACCGGGGAGCTGTTTTTT. This translates into CASSLGGGTGELFF.

This clone was detected only a few times. CDR3 sequence: CASSLDLGQPNEKLFF. DNA for the CDR3: TGCGCCAGCAGCTTGGACCTGGGACAGCCTAATGAAAAACTGTTTTTT. This chain uses TRBV5-1 with TRBJ1-4; 7 bases match TRBD1. The CDR3 covers 16 residues. Germline V lookup: CDR1 SGHRS, CDR2 YFSETQ. Unmatched junction bases numbered 5, after V lost 0 bases and J lost 3 bases.

The chain combines TRBV6-6 with TRBJ1-1; D is undetermined. Germline V CDR1 and CDR2: MNHNY, SVGAGI (reference sequence). There are 13 residues in the CDR3. Trimming removed 5 bases at V and 0 bases at J, with 7 bases between. The CDR3 sequence: CASSSILNTEAFF. CDR3 nucleotide sequence: TGTGCCAGCAGTAGCATCTTGAACACTGAAGCTTTCTTT.

The chain uses TRBV18 and TRBJ2-7; D remains ambiguous. V lost 6 bases to trimming and J lost 4 bases, with 10 bases between them. This CDR3 comprises 12 residues. Germline CDR1 KGHSH, CDR2 LQKENI. The CDR3 bases are TGTGCCAGCTCCCCCAGAGAATACGAGCAGTACTTC. Protein sequence: CASSPREYEQYF.

The chain is built from TRBV7-6 and TRBJ1-1; 9 bases align to TRBD1. This CDR3 is 17 amino acids long. Trimming cost V 4 bases and J 10 bases; bases outside gene matches: 19. Germline V gives CDR1 SGHVS, CDR2 FNYEAQ. The CDR3 reads CASSSTVGQGTYVGAFF. The DNA for the CDR3 is TGTGCCAGCAGCTCCACCGTTGGACAGGGGACCTATGTTGGAGCTTTCTTT.

This clone appeared once. CDR3 protein: CASSLGLQNTIYF. CDR3 DNA sequence: TGTGCCAGCAGCTTGGGGCTGCAAAACACCATATATTTT. The chain has TRBV11-2 and TRBJ1-3; tentatively, D is TRBD1 (5 bases). Per the germline V gene, CDR1 is SGHAT and CDR2 is FQNNGV. The CDR3 has 13 residues. The V gene lost 3 bases and the J gene lost 6 bases, with 9 bases spanning the gap.

This sequence joins TRBV11-2 and TRBJ1-6; a weak D match, TRBD1 (6 bases). Trimming left V 8 bases short and J 6 bases short, with 8 bases between. Germline CDR1 and CDR2: SGHAT and FQNNGV. The CDR3 is 12 amino acids. The DNA of the CDR3 is TGTGCCAGCGAGGGGGGTAATTCACCCCTCCACTTT. Its translation: CASEGGNSPLHF.

The rearrangement links TRBV27 to TRBJ2-3, with 9 bases lining up with TRBD1. This CDR3 region has 15 residues. V lost 7 bases and J lost 3; bases outside the gene matches: 8. In germline, CDR1 is MNHEY, CDR2 SMNVEV (reference sequence). CDR3 in DNA: TGTGCCAGCAAAGGGACAGGGAGGAGGACAGATACGCAGTATTTT. It codes for CASKGTGRRTDTQYF.

This sequence joins TRBV10-1 and TRBJ2-5; D is ambiguous. The CDR3 is 11 residues long. Germline-derived CDR1 and CDR2 are WNHNN and SYGVQD (reference sequence). V lost 4 bases and J 8 bases, leaving 8 bases between the germline ends. This CDR3 is CASSVLDTQYF. The CDR3 bases are TGCGCCAGCAGTGTGCTTGATACCCAGTACTTC.

The V call is TRBV5-4, the J call TRBJ2-2, with 8 bases identical to TRBD1. V lost 1 base and J lost 4; bases outside the gene matches: 0. Germline-derived CDR1 and CDR2 are SGHNT and YYREEE (reference sequence). The CDR3 has 14 amino acids. The CDR3 loop is CASSLTGGTGELFF. CDR3 bases: TGTGCCAGCAGCTTGACAGGGGGCACCGGGGAGCTGTTTTTT.

This clone occurred once. This chain links TRBV4-2 with TRBJ1-5; TRBD1 matches 10 bases. Germline V CDR1 and CDR2: LGHNA, YNFKEQ. V dropped 1 base and J dropped 4; count of bases not matched to a gene: 4. There are 16 residues in the CDR3. CDR3 loop: CASSQVGGQGNQPQHF. DNA for the CDR3: TGTGCCAGCAGCCAAGTGGGGGGACAGGGGAATCAGCCCCAGCATTTT.

The chain uses TRBV11-2 and TRBJ1-2; no clear D. CDR3 size: 14 residues. The ends were cut back, 3 bases at V and 4 bases at J, with 12 bases in the middle. CDR1 is SGHAT and CDR2 is FQNNGV in the germline V gene. CDR3 sequence (DNA): TGTGCCAGCAGCTTCTCGGGCAGTATCTATGGCTACACCTTC. This codes for CASSFSGSIYGYTF.

The chain joins TRBV5-4 to TRBJ2-1, with 7 bases aligning to TRBD2. V lost 4 bases to trimming and J lost 3 bases; unmatched junction nucleotides: 7. The CDR3 length is 15 residues. Per the germline V gene, CDR1 is SGHNT and CDR2 is YYREEE (reference sequence). As DNA, the CDR3 is TGTGCCAGCAGCCCCAAAGCGGGGATCTACAATGAGCAGTTCTTC. It codes for CASSPKAGIYNEQFF.

The rearrangement uses TRBV7-9 and TRBJ2-5; 8 bases are a match to TRBD2. Germline CDR1 and CDR2: SEHNR and FQNEAQ (reference sequence). The V gene end was trimmed by 3 bases and the J gene end by 5 bases; junction bases not matched to a gene: 5. The CDR3 has 14 amino acids. The CDR3 coding sequence is TGTGCCAGCAGCTTTGGACTAGCAGGCGAGACCCAGTACTTC. Its translation is CASSFGLAGETQYF.

V usage is TRBV4-1 and J usage is TRBJ2-3; 12 bases are shared with TRBD2. Trimming took 4 bases from V and 0 from J; bases not matched to a gene: 14. The CDR3 has 20 amino acids. Germline V lookup: CDR1 MGHRA, CDR2 YSYEKL. This CDR3 reads CASSLSPGLAGDHSTDTQYF. CDR3 coding DNA: TGCGCCAGCAGCCTTTCACCGGGACTAGCGGGCGACCATAGCACAGATACGCAGTATTTT.

The chain has TRBV7-2 and TRBJ1-2; no clear D gene. The germline gives CDR1 SGHTA, CDR2 FQGNSA. Trimming removed 6 bases at V and 5 bases at J, with 19 bases between. The CDR3 extends over 15 amino acids. CDR3 loop: CASRSSTGSGYGYTF. CDR3 nucleotide sequence: TGTGCCAGCAGGTCTTCGACGGGATCGGGTTATGGCTACACCTTC.

This rearrangement joins TRBV28 to TRBJ2-6; a possible D gene is TRBD2 (5 bases). V was pared by 7 bases and J by 0 bases, with 10 bases between. Germline CDR1 and CDR2: MDHEN and SYDVKM. This CDR3 has 15 amino acids. This chain's CDR3 is CASNRGSSGANVLTF. The CDR3 DNA reads TGTGCCAGCAATCGGGGAAGCTCTGGGGCCAACGTCCTGACTTTC. The full variable domain, rest sourced from reference TRBV28 and TRBJ2-6, is DVKVTQSSRYLVKRTGEKVFLECVQDMDHENMFWYRQDPGLGLRLIYFSYDVKMKEKGDIPEGYSVSREKKERFSLILESASTNQTSMYLCASNRGSSGANVLTFGAGSRLTVL.

This clone appeared a few times. The chain carries TRBV18 and TRBJ1-6; 8 nucleotides align to TRBD1. The CDR3 has 16 residues. V dropped 4 bases and J dropped 5; count of bases not matched to a gene: 7. The germline V gene encodes CDR1 KGHSH and CDR2 LQKENI. In nucleotides, the CDR3 is TGTGCCAGCTCACTTGGACAGGGAAGGAATAATTCACCCCTCCACTTT. Residues: CASSLGQGRNNSPLHF.

Here the CDR3 reads CASSSGQASLTGELFF. CDR3 DNA sequence: TGTGCCAGCAGTTCCGGGCAGGCGTCTCTCACCGGGGAGCTGTTTTTT. This sequence joins TRBV5-5 and TRBJ2-2; D ambiguous. The CDR3 totals 16 residues. Trimming pared 5 bases from V and 4 bases from J, leaving 18 bases between. Per the germline V gene, CDR1 is SGHKS and CDR2 is YYEKEE (reference sequence). Complete variable domain (other parts from reference TRBV5-5 and TRBJ2-2): DAGVTQSPTHLIKTRGQQVTLRCSPISGHKSVSWYQQVLGQGPQFIFQYYEKEERGRGNFPDRFSARQFPNYSSELNVNALLLGDSALYLCASSSGQASLTGELFFGEGSRLTVL.

This clone appeared once. CDR3 bases: TGTGCCAGCAGCAAAGCGGGGGGGCCAAGGGAGCAGTTCTTC. Translated: CASSKAGGPREQFF. The chain has TRBV5-4 and TRBJ2-1; 10 positions agree with TRBD2. Looked up from germline, CDR1 is SGHNT and CDR2 is YYREEE (reference sequence). There are 14 residues in the CDR3. Losses at the gene ends were 4 bases for V and 10 bases for J; bases not matched to a gene: 8.

This sequence joins TRBV18 and TRBJ1-5, with D perhaps matching TRBD1 (6 bases). V gave up 5 bases and J gave up 6 bases, with 14 bases separating them. This CDR3 is built from 14 residues. Germline CDR1 and CDR2: KGHSH and LQKENI. For the CDR3, the DNA is TGTGCCAGCTCAACCGACAGGACCGGTCAGCCCCAGCATTTT. Its protein product is CASSTDRTGQPQHF. The whole variable domain, remainder taken from reference TRBV18 and TRBJ1-5, is NAGVMQNPRHLVRRRGQEARLRCSPMKGHSHVYWYRQLPEEGLKFMVYLQKENIIDESGMPKERFSAEFPKEGPSILRIQQVVRGDSAAYFCASSTDRTGQPQHFGDGTRLSIL.

The chain has TRBV7-2 and TRBJ2-7, with TRBD2 matching 8 bases. CDR1 and CDR2 (germline): SGHTA, FQGNSA. This CDR3 spans 18 amino acids. The V segment lost 2 bases and the J segment 0 bases; nucleotides outside the gene matches: 12. CDR3 coding DNA: TGTGCCAGCAGCTTAAGCCCGGCAGGCGGGGGGACCTCCTACGAGCAGTACTTC. Translated, it gives CASSLSPAGGGTSYEQYF.

On this clone: The germline gene is not matched at one end of the junction; a read error may be the cause. The genes are TRBV19 and TRBJ2-5; 7 positions agree with TRBD1. The end of the DNA is better explained by TRBJ2-7, so the J call may be wrong. CDR1 LNHDA and CDR2 SQIVND come from the germline V gene (reference sequence). The CDR3 sequence is 14 residues long. In nucleotides, the CDR3 is TGTGCCAGTAGTGTAGACAGGGCTGTCGGCGAGCAGTACTTC. Translation gives CASSVDRAVGEQYF.

J is TRBJ1-4 and V is TRBV5-1; D gene unclear. CDR1 SGHRS and CDR2 YFSETQ come from the germline V gene. The germline V and J ends were trimmed by 0 bases and 5 bases, with 11 bases remaining between them. The CDR3 is made up of 15 amino acids. The CDR3 protein is CASSLDMQPNEKLFF. CDR3 sequence (DNA): TGCGCCAGCAGCTTGGATATGCAGCCCAATGAAAAACTGTTTTTT.

The V and J genes are TRBV5-8 and TRBJ1-5; 8 bases align to TRBD1. V lost 4 bases to trimming and J lost 5 bases; unmatched junction nucleotides: 8. CDR3 length equals 15 residues. The germline CDR1 and CDR2 sequences are SGHTS and YDEGEE. The DNA of the CDR3 is TGTGCCAGCAGCCCTACTGGGACAGGATATCAGCCCCAGCATTTT. Residues: CASSPTGTGYQPQHF.

This clone was seen just once. This chain links TRBV6-1 with TRBJ2-7; 8 bases fit TRBD1. The CDR3 spans 13 residues. The germline V gene encodes CDR1 MNHNS and CDR2 SASEGT. V was pared by 4 bases and J by 5 bases, with 4 bases of the junction left unmatched. CDR3 bases: TGTGCCAGCAGTGCCAGCAGGGGGCACGAGCAGTACTTC. Amino acid sequence: CASSASRGHEQYF.

The chain employs TRBV27 and TRBJ2-5; possibly TRBD2 for D (5 bases). The germline gives CDR1 MNHEY, CDR2 SMNVEV (reference sequence). The V and J ends lost 5 bases and 5 bases respectively, with 21 bases between them. The CDR3 extends over 16 amino acids. CDR3 in amino acids: CASSPIRPGSKETQYF. The DNA for the CDR3 is TGTGCCAGCAGTCCGATCAGACCGGGGAGTAAGGAGACCCAGTACTTC.

The chain combines TRBV18 with TRBJ2-7; D gene unclear. Per the germline V gene, CDR1 is KGHSH and CDR2 is LQKENI. Trimming removed 3 bases at V and 3 bases at J, with 12 bases between. The CDR3 is 14 amino acids. This CDR3 reads CASSPSGLGYEQYF. The CDR3 DNA reads TGTGCCAGCTCACCTTCGGGTCTCGGCTACGAGCAGTACTTC.

This clone was detected only once. The chain links TRBV10-3 to TRBJ2-7; no firm D call. Trimming removed 2 bases from V and 0 bases from J, with 5 bases in between. Germline V gene data show CDR1 as ENHRY and CDR2 as SYGVKD. This CDR3 has 13 residues. CDR3 coding DNA: TGTGCCATCAGTGAGAGGGTCTCCTACGAGCAGTACTTC. This encodes CAISERVSYEQYF.

The chain couples TRBV19 to TRBJ1-4; D gene unclear. Germline CDR1 and CDR2: LNHDA and SQIVND (reference sequence). V lost 5 bases and J 8 bases, leaving 12 bases between the germline ends. The CDR3 has 13 amino acids. Written as DNA, the CDR3 is TGTGCCAGTAGTCTCCCCGGAGGCGAAAAACTGTTTTTT. It codes for CASSLPGGEKLFF.